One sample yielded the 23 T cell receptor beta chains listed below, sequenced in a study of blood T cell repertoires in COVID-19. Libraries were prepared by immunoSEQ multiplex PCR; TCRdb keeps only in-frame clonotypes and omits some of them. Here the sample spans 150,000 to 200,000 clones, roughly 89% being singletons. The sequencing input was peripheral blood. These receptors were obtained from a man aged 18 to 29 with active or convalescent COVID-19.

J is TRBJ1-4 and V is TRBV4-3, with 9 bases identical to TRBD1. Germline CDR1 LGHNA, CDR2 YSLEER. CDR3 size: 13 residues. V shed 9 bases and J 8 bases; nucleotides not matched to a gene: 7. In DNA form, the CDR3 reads TGCGCCAGTCAAAGGGACAGGGACGAAAAACTGTTTTTT. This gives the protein CASQRDRDEKLFF.

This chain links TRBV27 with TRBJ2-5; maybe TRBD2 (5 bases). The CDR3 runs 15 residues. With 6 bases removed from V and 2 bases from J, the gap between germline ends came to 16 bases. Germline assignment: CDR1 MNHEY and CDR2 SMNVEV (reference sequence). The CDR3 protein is CASRSPLGRQETQYF. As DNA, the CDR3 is TGTGCCAGCAGATCCCCCTTAGGGAGACAAGAGACCCAGTACTTC.

CDR3 nucleotides: TGCAGCGTTACCCAGGGTTTATACGGCAATCAGCCCCAGCATTTT. Translation: CSVTQGLYGNQPQHF. The rearrangement joins TRBV29-1 to TRBJ1-5; D might be TRBD1 (5 bases). This CDR3 spans 15 amino acids. Per germline, CDR1 SQVTM and CDR2 ANQGSEA. Trimming cost V 5 bases and J 2 bases, with 16 bases left between them.

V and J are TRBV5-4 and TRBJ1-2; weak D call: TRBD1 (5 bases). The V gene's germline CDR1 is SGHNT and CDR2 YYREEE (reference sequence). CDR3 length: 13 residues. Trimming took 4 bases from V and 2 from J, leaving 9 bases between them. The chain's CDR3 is CASSPTVNYGYTF. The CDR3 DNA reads TGTGCCAGCAGCCCGACAGTAAACTATGGCTACACCTTC.

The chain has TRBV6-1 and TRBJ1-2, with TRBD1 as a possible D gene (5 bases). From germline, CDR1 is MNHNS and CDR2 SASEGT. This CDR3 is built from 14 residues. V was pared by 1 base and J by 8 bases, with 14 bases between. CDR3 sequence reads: CASSEDPRARGYTF. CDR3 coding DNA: TGTGCCAGCAGTGAAGACCCCAGGGCGAGAGGCTACACCTTC.

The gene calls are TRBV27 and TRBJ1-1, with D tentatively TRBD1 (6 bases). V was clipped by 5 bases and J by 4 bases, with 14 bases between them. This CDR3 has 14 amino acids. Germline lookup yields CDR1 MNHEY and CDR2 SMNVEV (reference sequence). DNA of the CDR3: TGTGCCAGCAGTGTACTACAGGGTAGCACTGAAGCTTTCTTT. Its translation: CASSVLQGSTEAFF.

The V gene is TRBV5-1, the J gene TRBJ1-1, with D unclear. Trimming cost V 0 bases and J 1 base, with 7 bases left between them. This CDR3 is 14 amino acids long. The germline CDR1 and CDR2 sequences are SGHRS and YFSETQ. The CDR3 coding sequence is TGCGCCAGCAGCTTGGACGGGAGGAACACTGAAGCTTTCTTT. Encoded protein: CASSLDGRNTEAFF.

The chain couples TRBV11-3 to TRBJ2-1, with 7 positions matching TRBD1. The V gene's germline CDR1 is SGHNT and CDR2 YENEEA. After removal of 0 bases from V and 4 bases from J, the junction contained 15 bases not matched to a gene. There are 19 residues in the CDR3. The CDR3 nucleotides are TGTGCCAGCAGCTTAGATGTAGCTGAGACAGGGTCTTTATACAATGAGCAGTTCTTC. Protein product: CASSLDVAETGSLYNEQFF.

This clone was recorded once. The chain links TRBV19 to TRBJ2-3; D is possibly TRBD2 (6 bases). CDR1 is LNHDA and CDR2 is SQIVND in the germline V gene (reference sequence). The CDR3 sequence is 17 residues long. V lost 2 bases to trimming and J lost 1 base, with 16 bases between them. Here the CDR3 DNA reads TGTGCCAGTAGTATAAGTTGGGACTCCGAGGGCACAGATACGCAGTATTTT. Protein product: CASSISWDSEGTDTQYF.

The CDR3 here is CASLRGGSTEAFF. CDR3 nucleotide sequence: TGTGCCTCTCTCCGGGGGGGGAGCACTGAAGCTTTCTTT. The chain has TRBV25-1 and TRBJ1-1, with D perhaps TRBD1 (5 bases). The CDR3 spans 13 residues. Trimming shortened V by 11 bases and J by 4 bases, and 17 bases separated the two germline ends. The germline V gene has CDR1 MGHDK and CDR2 SYGVNS.

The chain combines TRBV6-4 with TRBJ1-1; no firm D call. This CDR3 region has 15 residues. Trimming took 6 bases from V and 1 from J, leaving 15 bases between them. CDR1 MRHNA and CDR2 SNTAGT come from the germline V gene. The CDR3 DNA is TGTGCCAGCAGGGACCTACGCGGGTCGAACACTGAAGCTTTCTTT. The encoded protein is CASRDLRGSNTEAFF.

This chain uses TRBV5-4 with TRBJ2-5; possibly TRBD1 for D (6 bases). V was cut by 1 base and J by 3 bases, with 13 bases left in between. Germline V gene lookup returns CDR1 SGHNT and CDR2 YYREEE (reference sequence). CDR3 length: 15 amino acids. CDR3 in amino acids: CASSLTGYGKETQYF. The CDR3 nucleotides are TGTGCCAGCAGCTTGACAGGGTATGGAAAAGAGACCCAGTACTTC.

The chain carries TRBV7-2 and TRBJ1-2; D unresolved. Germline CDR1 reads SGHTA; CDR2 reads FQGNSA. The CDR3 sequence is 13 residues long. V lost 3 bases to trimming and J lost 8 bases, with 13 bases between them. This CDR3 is CASSLGGGRGYTF. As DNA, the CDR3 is TGTGCCAGCAGCTTGGGAGGAGGGAGAGGCTACACCTTC.

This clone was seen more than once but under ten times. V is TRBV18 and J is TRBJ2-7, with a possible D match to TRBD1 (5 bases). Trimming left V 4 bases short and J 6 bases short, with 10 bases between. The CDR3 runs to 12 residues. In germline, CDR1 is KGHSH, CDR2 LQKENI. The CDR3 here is CASSLDRAEQYV. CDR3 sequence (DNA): TGTGCCAGCTCACTCGACAGAGCCGAGCAGTACGTC.

The CDR3 loop reads CASSYDRGGGGELFF. The CDR3 DNA is TGTGCCAGCAGCTACGACAGGGGAGGTGGCGGGGAGCTGTTTTTT. The chain uses TRBV21-1 and TRBJ2-2; the listed D gene, TRBD1, was not tested against the DNA. TRBV21-1 is a documented pseudogene. The CDR3 has 15 amino acids.

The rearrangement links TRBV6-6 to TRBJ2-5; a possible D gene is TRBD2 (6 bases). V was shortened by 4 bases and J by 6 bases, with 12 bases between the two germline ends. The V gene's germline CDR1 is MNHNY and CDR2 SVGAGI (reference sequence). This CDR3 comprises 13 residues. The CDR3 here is CASSSGLDKTQYF. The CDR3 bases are TGTGCCAGCAGTTCGGGACTTGACAAGACCCAGTACTTC.

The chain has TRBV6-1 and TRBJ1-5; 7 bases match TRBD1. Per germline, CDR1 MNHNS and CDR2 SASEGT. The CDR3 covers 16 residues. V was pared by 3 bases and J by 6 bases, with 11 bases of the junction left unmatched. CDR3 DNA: TGTGCCAGCAGTGACCAACTGACAGGGACTGGTCAGCCCCAGCATTTT. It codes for CASSDQLTGTGQPQHF.

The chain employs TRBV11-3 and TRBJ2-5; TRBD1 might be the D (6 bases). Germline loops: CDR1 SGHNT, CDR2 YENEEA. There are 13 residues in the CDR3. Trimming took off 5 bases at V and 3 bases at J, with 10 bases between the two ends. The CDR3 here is CASSTGQKETQYF. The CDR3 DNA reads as TGTGCCAGCAGCACAGGACAGAAAGAGACCCAGTACTTC. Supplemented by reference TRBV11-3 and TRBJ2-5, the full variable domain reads EAGVVQSPRYKIIEKKQPVAFWCNPISGHNTLYWYLQNLGQGPELLIRYENEEAVDDSQLPKDRFSAERLKGVDSTLKIQPAELGDSAVYLCASSTGQKETQYFGPGTRLLVL.

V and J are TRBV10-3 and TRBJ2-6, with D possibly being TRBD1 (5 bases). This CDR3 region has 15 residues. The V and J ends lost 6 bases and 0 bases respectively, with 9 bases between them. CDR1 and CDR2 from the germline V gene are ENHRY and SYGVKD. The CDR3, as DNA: TGTGCCATCAGCGGACATCTCTCTGGGGCCAACGTCCTGACTTTC. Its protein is CAISGHLSGANVLTF.

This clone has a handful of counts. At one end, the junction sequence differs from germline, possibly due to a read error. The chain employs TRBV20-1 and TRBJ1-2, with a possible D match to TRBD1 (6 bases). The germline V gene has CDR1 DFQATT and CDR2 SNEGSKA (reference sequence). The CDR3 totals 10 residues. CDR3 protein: CSASVTGENF. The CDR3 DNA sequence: TGCAGTGCTTCAGTGACAGGCGAGAATTTC.

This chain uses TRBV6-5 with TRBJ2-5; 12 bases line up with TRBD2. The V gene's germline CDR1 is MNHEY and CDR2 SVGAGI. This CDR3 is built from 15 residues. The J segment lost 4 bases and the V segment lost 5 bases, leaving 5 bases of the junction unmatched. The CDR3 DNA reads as TGTGCCAGCAGTCTCCTAGCGGGAGGGGGAGAGACCCAGTACTTC. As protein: CASSLLAGGGETQYF.

CDR3 in amino acids: CASSSYQGGASYNEQFF. The CDR3 DNA reads TGTGCCAGCAGCTCGTATCAGGGAGGGGCATCCTACAATGAGCAGTTCTTC. The V gene is TRBV27, the J gene TRBJ2-1, with 7 bases aligning to TRBD2. The CDR3 is 17 residues long. Germline V lookup: CDR1 MNHEY, CDR2 SMNVEV (reference sequence). V was pared by 6 bases and J by 1 base, with 12 bases of the junction left unmatched.

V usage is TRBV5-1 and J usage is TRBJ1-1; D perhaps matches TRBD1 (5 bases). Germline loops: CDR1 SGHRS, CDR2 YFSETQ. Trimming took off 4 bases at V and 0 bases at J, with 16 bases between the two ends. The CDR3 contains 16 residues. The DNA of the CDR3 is TGCGCCAGCAGCGGGGCAGGGTATTCGGTGAACACTGAAGCTTTCTTT. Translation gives CASSGAGYSVNTEAFF.